This T cell receptor (beta chain) was recovered during a study of T cell responses to AZD1222 COVID-19 vaccine. Study at large: It was second doses at about 4 or about 12 weeks that were pooled. Notes on the study in general: Donors were chiefly white British, with a greater number of females, and clonal diversity was perhaps underestimated. Within unmutated variant regions lay the reported targets of nearly half of spike-specific TCRs.

CDR1 is ENHRY and CDR2 is SYGVKD in the germline V gene. The ends were cut back, 6 bases at V and 3 bases at J, with 8 bases in the middle. The CDR3 length is 12 residues. Produced via immunoSEQ multiplex PCR; TCRdb's table is partial and in-frame only. The repertoire holds tens of thousands of clones, roughly 93% seen once, with 22% in the top ten. As regards this clone: Its antigen is unidentified.

Here the sequenced sample was peripheral blood, taken on day 0 of AZD1222 vaccination. The source of this sequence is an adult in good health. The chain links TRBV10-3 to TRBJ1-1, with D possibly matching TRBD1 (5 bases). The CDR3 loop reads CAIRGRDTEAFF. The CDR3 coding sequence is TGTGCCATCAGGGGCAGGGACACTGAAGCTTTCTTT.